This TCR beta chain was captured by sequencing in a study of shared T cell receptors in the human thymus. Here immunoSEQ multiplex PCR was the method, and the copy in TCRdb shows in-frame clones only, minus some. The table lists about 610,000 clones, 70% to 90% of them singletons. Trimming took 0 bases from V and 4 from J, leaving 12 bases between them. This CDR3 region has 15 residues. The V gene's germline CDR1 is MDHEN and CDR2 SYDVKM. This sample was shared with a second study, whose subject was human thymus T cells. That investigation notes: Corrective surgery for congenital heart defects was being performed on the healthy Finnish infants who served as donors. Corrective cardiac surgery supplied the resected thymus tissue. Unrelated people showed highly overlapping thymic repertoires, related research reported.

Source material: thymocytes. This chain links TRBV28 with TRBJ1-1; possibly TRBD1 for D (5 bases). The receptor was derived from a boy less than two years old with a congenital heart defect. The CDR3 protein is CASSLWSRASTEAFF. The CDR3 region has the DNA TGTGCCAGCAGTTTATGGTCCAGGGCGAGCACTGAAGCTTTCTTT.